A single sample is the source of the 16 T cell receptor beta chains below, sequenced in a study of neurological immune-mediated disorders. TCRdb called the 5' RACE reads again in MiXCR, with one record for every CDR3 protein. The data show roughly 60,000 distinct CDR3 sequences, 11% seen once. The sample consisted of PBMCs. The receptors here all came from a man aged 60 to 75 in good health.

This clonotype has ten or more counts. The chain recombines TRBV11-3 with TRBJ1-1; tentative D call: TRBD1 (5 bases). This CDR3 contains 13 residues. V lost 4 bases to trimming and J lost 7 bases, with 13 bases between them. The germline V gene has CDR1 SGHNT and CDR2 YENEEA. DNA of the CDR3: TGTGCCAGCAGCTCCCCGGACAAGCATGAAGCTTTCTTT. Its translation: CASSSPDKHEAFF.

In this sample, this clonotype turned up many times. The chain links TRBV5-1 to TRBJ1-6, with D unresolved. This CDR3 is 15 amino acids long. Trimming removed 5 bases from V and 7 bases from J, with 16 bases in between. CDR1 SGHRS and CDR2 YFSETQ come from the germline V gene. The CDR3 sequence: CASRLGLMNNSPLHF. In nucleotides, the CDR3 is TGCGCCAGCAGATTAGGATTGATGAACAATTCACCCCTCCACTTT.

This clonotype was observed many times. CDR3 bases: TGTGCCAGCAGTACCGGACAGTTGCGGAACGGGGAGCTGTTTTTT. Amino acids: CASSTGQLRNGELFF. The chain combines TRBV28 with TRBJ2-2, with D perhaps matching TRBD1 (6 bases). CDR1 and CDR2 from the germline V gene are MDHEN and SYDVKM. This CDR3 region has 15 residues. V was trimmed by 5 bases and J by 7 bases, leaving 17 bases between them.

This clonotype came up many times. The chain employs TRBV7-2 and TRBJ2-7; TRBD1 matches at 11 bases. Germline CDR1 is SGHTA and CDR2 is FQGNSA. The CDR3 covers 14 residues. V trimming: 4 bases; J trimming: 6 bases; junction bases outside the gene matches: 5. In DNA, the CDR3 is TGTGCCAGCAGCTGGGACAGGGGGAAGACCGAGCAGTACTTC. Residues: CASSWDRGKTEQYF.

The sample holds many counts of this clonotype. The rearrangement uses TRBV3-1 and TRBJ1-2; possible D gene TRBD1, 5 bases. Between the trimmed V and J ends, which lost 0 bases and 7 bases, there was a span of 12 bases. CDR1 LGHDT and CDR2 YNNKEL come from the germline V gene (reference sequence). CDR3 length equals 14 residues. CDR3 amino acids: CASSQDGGVSGYTF. CDR3 bases: TGTGCCAGCAGCCAAGATGGAGGGGTTTCTGGCTACACCTTC.

This clonotype has just a few counts. This rearrangement joins TRBV28 to TRBJ2-7; 8 bases agree with TRBD1. The CDR3 contains 16 residues. Unmatched junction bases numbered 9, after V lost 1 base and J lost 4 bases. Germline values: CDR1 MDHEN, CDR2 SYDVKM. The CDR3 protein is CASSLLPGTGLYEQYF. The CDR3 DNA reads TGTGCCAGCAGTTTATTACCCGGGACAGGCCTTTACGAGCAGTACTTC.

This clonotype was counted ten times or more. This sequence joins TRBV10-3 and TRBJ1-1; a possible D gene is TRBD1 (6 bases). Deletions cut 5 bases from V and 5 bases from J, with 12 bases between. The length of the CDR3 is 13 residues. Looked up from germline, CDR1 is ENHRY and CDR2 is SYGVKD. CDR3 loop: CAISLGGRTEAFF. DNA for the CDR3: TGTGCCATCAGTCTAGGGGGGCGGACTGAAGCTTTCTTT.

This clonotype was seen at least ten times. The CDR3 loop reads CASSDMQGYYSEQYF. CDR3 nucleotides: TGTGCCAGCAGTGATATGCAGGGATATTACTCCGAGCAGTACTTC. The chain recombines TRBV2 with TRBJ2-7, with D possibly matching TRBD1 (5 bases). Looked up from germline, CDR1 is SNHLY and CDR2 is FYNNEI. This CDR3 region has 15 residues. V was cut by 3 bases and J by 6 bases, with 18 bases left in between.

There are many counts of this clonotype. The chain recombines TRBV28 with TRBJ2-5; D is undetermined. This CDR3 contains 13 residues. Germline V CDR1 and CDR2: MDHEN, SYDVKM. The V end was cut by 7 bases, the J end by 5 bases, with 14 bases between. CDR3 sequence (DNA): TGTGCCAGCAATAGCCAACCGAGGGAGACCCAGTACTTC. Translating gives CASNSQPRETQYF.

The chain is built from TRBV7-9 and TRBJ2-3; tentative D call: TRBD2 (6 bases). The germline V gene has CDR1 SEHNR and CDR2 FQNEAQ (reference sequence). Deletions cut 5 bases from V and 2 bases from J, with 8 bases between. The CDR3 contains 13 residues. The CDR3 DNA reads TGTGCCAGCAGCCAGCGGGTCACAGATACGCAGTATTTT. Its translation is CASSQRVTDTQYF.

In this sample, this clonotype turned up many times. This chain uses TRBV3-1 with TRBJ2-2, with D hard to call. The germline gives CDR1 LGHDT, CDR2 YNNKEL (reference sequence). V was pared by 4 bases and J by 6 bases, with 12 bases between. This CDR3 is 14 amino acids long. The CDR3 region is CASSREGYAGELFF. The CDR3 DNA reads TGTGCCAGCAGCCGAGAAGGGTACGCCGGGGAGCTGTTTTTT.

Many counts were recorded for this clonotype. This chain connects TRBV20-1 to TRBJ2-1; D unresolved. V was shortened by 7 bases and J by 8 bases, with 12 bases between the two germline ends. The CDR3 spans 11 residues. CDR1 and CDR2 from the germline V gene are DFQATT and SNEGSKA (reference sequence). CDR3 sequence: CSGAFKDEQFF. As DNA, the CDR3 is TGCAGTGGGGCCTTCAAGGATGAGCAGTTCTTC.

This clonotype was detected ten times or more. The rearrangement uses TRBV4-3 and TRBJ2-3; D is unclear. Germline V gene sequence: CDR1 LGHNA, CDR2 YSLEER. Trimming removed 0 bases at V and 0 bases at J, with 10 bases between. The CDR3 runs to 16 residues. The CDR3 sequence is CASSQDAAPSTDTQYF. DNA for the CDR3: TGCGCCAGCAGCCAAGATGCGGCACCTAGCACAGATACGCAGTATTTT.

As regards this clonotype: One end of the junction is discordant with germline, which a read error may explain. The rearrangement links TRBV3-1 to TRBJ1-1; D unclear. The germline CDR1 and CDR2 sequences are LGHDT and YNNKEL (reference sequence). The CDR3 contains 12 residues. Written as DNA, the CDR3 is TGTGCCAGTAGCCAAAGTGGGCCGGCAGCGTCCTTT. Translating it yields CASSQSGPAASF.

This clonotype has ten or more counts. J is TRBJ1-2 and V is TRBV20-1; 10 bases are a match to TRBD1. CDR3 length equals 13 residues. Looked up from germline, CDR1 is DFQATT and CDR2 is SNEGSKA (reference sequence). The CDR3 loop is CRAGQGEFYGYTF. CDR3 coding DNA: TGCAGGGCCGGACAGGGGGAGTTCTATGGCTACACCTTC.

This clonotype was seen at least ten times. This sequence joins TRBV7-2 and TRBJ1-2; D remains unclear. V was trimmed by 1 base and J by 7 bases, leaving 7 bases between them. Per germline, CDR1 SGHTA and CDR2 FQGNSA. The CDR3 runs 12 residues. CDR3 in amino acids: CASSLVDGGYTF. CDR3 nucleotides: TGTGCCAGCAGCTTAGTAGATGGTGGCTACACCTTC. Drawing the rest from reference TRBV7-2 and TRBJ1-2, the complete variable domain is GAGVSQSPSNKVTEKGKDVELRCDPISGHTALYWYRQSLGQGLEFLIYFQGNSAPDKSGLPSDRFSAERTGGSVSTLTIQRTQQEDSAVYLCASSLVDGGYTFGSGTRLTVV.